The T cell receptor beta chain under discussion was sequenced for a study of blood T cell repertoires in COVID-19. About the research overall: The United States, Italy and Spain were the sources of the acute and convalescent COVID-19 samples. The analysed material was cDNA or gDNA that came from T cells, B-cell-depleted T cells, or PBMCs.

Sequencing used immunoSEQ multiplex PCR; TCRdb keeps in-frame clones, though not all of them. Among fewer than 200,000 clones listed, just over 85% were seen once. The CDR3 runs 17 residues. V dropped 6 bases and J dropped 2; count of bases not matched to a gene: 13. Germline-derived CDR1 and CDR2 are MDHEN and SYDVKM. The chain employs TRBV28 and TRBJ2-3; TRBD2 aligns across 8 bases. The receptor's source is a man aged 45-60 years with active or convalescent COVID-19. Source material: peripheral blood. In DNA form, the CDR3 reads TGTGCCAGCAGCCCTGGACTAGCCAAGGTCGTCACAGATACGCAGTATTTT. Residues: CASSPGLAKVVTDTQYF.